Listed below are T cell receptor beta chains from one sample, sequenced in a study of cytomegalovirus exposure and HLA in healthy donors. Here immunoSEQ multiplex PCR was the method, and the copy in TCRdb shows in-frame clones only, minus some. The repertoire has around 140,000 clones, 70% to 85% of them found once; the top ten carry roughly 10%. The sample consisted of PBMCs. The receptor set was obtained from a woman between 55 and 75 years old in good health and CMV-seropositive. Both conserved end residues are part of each CDR3. A D gene is named only where the DNA matches it firmly. Not all rows give a size; the values are once, few, many and, for expanded clones, a class.

j_gene: TRBJ1-1; v_gene: TRBV19; abundance: NA; d_gene: TRBD1; CDR3aa: CASSNRQGRTEAFF; CDR3nt: TGTGCCAGTAGTAATCGACAGGGGAGGACTGAAGCTTTCTTT
j_gene: TRBJ2-7; v_gene: TRBV27; abundance: NA; d_gene: NA; CDR3aa: CASSLSGGEQYF; CDR3nt: TGTGCCAGCAGTTTATCCGGGGGCGAGCAGTACTTC
j_gene: TRBJ2-1; v_gene: TRBV4-3; abundance: NA; d_gene: TRBD2; CDR3aa: CASSQGPRGGNEQFF; CDR3nt: TGCGCCAGCAGCCAGGGCCCGAGGGGAGGGAATGAGCAGTTCTTC
j_gene: TRBJ2-1; v_gene: TRBV7-4; abundance: NA; d_gene: TRBD2; CDR3aa: CASSLWGNRLAGVWSSYNEQFF; CDR3nt: TGTGCCAGCAGCTTATGGGGCAACAGACTAGCGGGAGTATGGAGCTCCTACAATGAGCAGTTCTTC
j_gene: TRBJ2-3; v_gene: TRBV29-1; abundance: NA; d_gene: TRBD1; CDR3aa: CSVPTGQRTDTQYF; CDR3nt: TGCAGCGTCCCCACGGGACAGCGCACAGATACGCAGTATTTT
j_gene: TRBJ2-7; v_gene: TRBV7-2; abundance: NA; d_gene: TRBD1; CDR3aa: CASSLDRGSYEQYF; CDR3nt: TGTGCCAGCAGCTTGGACAGGGGGTCCTACGAGCAGTACTTC
j_gene: TRBJ2-2; v_gene: TRBV15; abundance: NA; d_gene: TRBD2; CDR3aa: CATSRERLAGLWDTGELFF; CDR3nt: TGTGCCACCAGCAGAGAAAGACTAGCGGGATTGTGGGACACCGGGGAGCTGTTTTTT
j_gene: TRBJ2-3; v_gene: TRBV7-3; abundance: NA; d_gene: NA; CDR3aa: CASSLFAGHTDTQYF; CDR3nt: TGTGCCAGCAGCTTATTTGCGGGGCACACAGATACGCAGTATTTT
j_gene: TRBJ2-3; v_gene: TRBV4-2; abundance: NA; d_gene: TRBD2; CDR3aa: CASSPSAGVGDTQYF; CDR3nt: TGTGCCAGCAGCCCCTCGGCGGGAGTGGGAGATACGCAGTATTTT
j_gene: TRBJ2-7; v_gene: TRBV30; abundance: few; d_gene: TRBD2; CDR3aa: CAWSGTSGSFYEQYF; CDR3nt: TGTGCCTGGAGTGGCACTAGCGGGAGTTTCTACGAGCAGTACTTC
j_gene: TRBJ2-3; v_gene: TRBV19; abundance: NA; d_gene: NA; CDR3aa: CASSKLAADTQYF; CDR3nt: TGTGCCAGTAGTAAACTAGCCGCAGATACGCAGTATTTT
j_gene: TRBJ2-2; v_gene: TRBV28; abundance: NA; d_gene: TRBD1; CDR3aa: CASTPGQSNTGELFF; CDR3nt: TGTGCCAGCACCCCGGGACAGTCGAACACCGGGGAGCTGTTTTTT
j_gene: TRBJ2-1; v_gene: TRBV7-9; abundance: NA; d_gene: NA; CDR3aa: CASSSGQITVVDEQFF; CDR3nt: TGTGCCAGCAGCTCAGGACAGATTACGGTGGTGGATGAGCAGTTCTTC
j_gene: TRBJ2-2; v_gene: TRBV6-5; abundance: NA; d_gene: TRBD1; CDR3aa: CASSYGQDVGELFF; CDR3nt: TGTGCCAGCAGTTACGGACAGGACGTCGGGGAGCTGTTTTTT
j_gene: TRBJ2-7; v_gene: TRBV7-9; abundance: NA; d_gene: NA; CDR3aa: CASSPPSGTYEQYF; CDR3nt: TGTGCCAGCAGCCCACCGTCCGGTACCTACGAGCAGTACTTC
j_gene: TRBJ2-1; v_gene: TRBV19; abundance: once; d_gene: NA; CDR3aa: CASSIGLQGINEQFF; CDR3nt: TGTGCCAGTAGTATAGGTCTCCAGGGGATTAATGAGCAGTTCTTC
j_gene: TRBJ1-5; v_gene: TRBV27; abundance: NA; d_gene: NA; CDR3aa: CAVGGNQPQHF; CDR3nt: TGTGCCGTCGGGGGGAATCAGCCCCAGCATTTT
j_gene: TRBJ2-5; v_gene: TRBV7-2; abundance: few; d_gene: TRBD1; CDR3aa: CASSFDRGVRETQYF; CDR3nt: TGTGCCAGCAGCTTCGACAGGGGGGTCCGGGAGACCCAGTACTTC
j_gene: TRBJ1-2; v_gene: TRBV5-5; abundance: NA; d_gene: TRBD1; CDR3aa: CASSQDRDYGYTF; CDR3nt: TGTGCCAGCAGCCAGGACAGGGACTATGGCTACACCTTC
j_gene: TRBJ2-3; v_gene: TRBV11-2; abundance: once; d_gene: TRBD2; CDR3aa: CASSPRTSGNPDTQYF; CDR3nt: TGTGCCAGCAGCCCAAGGACTAGCGGGAACCCAGATACGCAGTATTTT
j_gene: TRBJ1-2; v_gene: TRBV13; abundance: NA; d_gene: NA; CDR3aa: CASSLEGSREYGYTF; CDR3nt: TGTGCCAGCAGCTTAGAAGGTAGCAGGGAATATGGCTACACCTTC
j_gene: TRBJ1-2; v_gene: TRBV28; abundance: NA; d_gene: NA; CDR3aa: CASRLQGSPYGYTF; CDR3nt: TGTGCCAGCAGACTACAGGGTTCCCCCTATGGCTACACCTTC
j_gene: TRBJ1-1; v_gene: TRBV9; abundance: NA; d_gene: NA; CDR3aa: CASSVEVGRTEAFF; CDR3nt: TGTGCCAGCAGCGTAGAGGTGGGGAGGACTGAAGCTTTCTTT
j_gene: TRBJ2-7; v_gene: TRBV19; abundance: NA; d_gene: TRBD1; CDR3aa: CASSPWDRPYEQYF; CDR3nt: TGTGCCAGTAGTCCCTGGGACAGACCCTACGAGCAGTACTTC
j_gene: TRBJ2-7; v_gene: TRBV4-3; abundance: once; d_gene: TRBD2; CDR3aa: CASSQDGWTSGRSYEQYF; CDR3nt: TGCGCCAGCAGCCAAGATGGGTGGACTAGCGGGAGATCCTACGAGCAGTACTTC
j_gene: TRBJ1-2; v_gene: TRBV7-9; abundance: once; d_gene: TRBD1; CDR3aa: CASSFQQGNSGGYTF; CDR3nt: TGTGCCAGCAGCTTCCAACAGGGGAATTCGGGCGGCTACACCTTC